The 13 T cell receptor beta chains below come from one sample, sequenced in a study of identical twins. TCRdb analysed the 5' RACE reads with MiXCR anew, one entry per CDR3 protein. The table includes 1.5 million to 2 million distinct CDR3 sequences, roughly a third detected once. Material: cord blood. The receptors shown here come from a newborn girl in good health.

J is TRBJ1-2 and V is TRBV6-5, with 10 positions matching TRBD1. J was trimmed by 6 bases and V by 4 bases; bases with no gene match: 11. The length of the CDR3 is 16 residues. The germline gives CDR1 MNHEY, CDR2 SVGAGI. For the CDR3, the DNA is TGTGCCAGCAGTTTCGCCGGGACAGGGGTGGAGGATGGCTACACCTTC. Translating it yields CASSFAGTGVEDGYTF.

This clonotype appeared a few times. Here the CDR3 DNA reads TGCGCCAGCAGCCAAAAGAAGAACGGGCCCTACAATGAGCAGTTCTTC. Protein: CASSQKKNGPYNEQFF. The rearrangement joins TRBV4-1 to TRBJ2-1; D remains unclear. There are 16 residues in the CDR3. The germline gives CDR1 MGHRA, CDR2 YSYEKL. Deletions cut 2 bases from V and 2 bases from J, with 13 bases between.

This clonotype was detected a few times. This chain connects TRBV5-6 to TRBJ2-1; the D is unclear. Germline CDR1 SGHDT, CDR2 YYEEEE. The V and J ends lost 5 bases and 0 bases respectively, with 9 bases between them. The CDR3 spans 14 residues. The CDR3 region is CASSWPTSYNEQFF. CDR3 in DNA: TGTGCCAGCAGTTGGCCGACCTCCTACAATGAGCAGTTCTTC.

This chain links TRBV28 with TRBJ2-4, with 12 bases matching TRBD2. The J call is uncertain, as TRBJ2-7 better fits the DNA end. This CDR3 has 12 amino acids. The V gene's germline CDR1 is MDHEN and CDR2 SYDVKM. As DNA, the CDR3 is TGTGCCACGACTAGCGGGAGATACGAGCAGTACTTC. It encodes CATTSGRYEQYF.

Regarding this clonotype: This likely came from a read error, as a far larger clone is one base away. The chain links TRBV28 to TRBJ1-2; 7 positions match TRBD1. After removal of 8 bases from V and 2 bases from J, the junction contained 5 bases not matched to a gene. The germline gives CDR1 MDHEN, CDR2 SYDVKM. This CDR3 contains 13 residues. The CDR3, as DNA: TGTGCCAGCGGTCAGACAGGGAACTATGGCTACACCTTC. Its translation: CASGQTGNYGYTF.

J is TRBJ2-7 and V is TRBV20-1, with 8 bases matching TRBD2. This CDR3 spans 15 amino acids. Germline CDR1 DFQATT, CDR2 SNEGSKA (reference sequence). V shed 6 bases, J shed 0 bases, and the junction held 10 bases outside the gene matches. The DNA for the CDR3 is TGCAGTGCCCGAGCCCTAGCGGGCCCCTCCTACGAGCAGTACTTC. Translating it yields CSARALAGPSYEQYF.

The genes are TRBV21-1 and TRBJ1-4; TRBD1 is the table's D call and was not checked against the DNA. TRBV21-1 is classified as a pseudogene. The CDR3 has 18 residues. As DNA, the CDR3 is TGTGCCAGCAGCAAAGAGGGGGAGACAGCCACAACTAATGAAAAACTGTTTTTT. Translation gives CASSKEGETATTNEKLFF.

This clonotype was counted only a few times. The rearrangement joins TRBV4-2 to TRBJ2-3; 8 nucleotides match TRBD2. Germline lookup yields CDR1 LGHNA and CDR2 YNFKEQ. The CDR3 spans 16 residues. Trimming removed 3 bases from V and 1 base from J; junction bases left unmatched: 6. The CDR3 reads CASSHPSGWGTDTQYF. CDR3 bases: TGTGCCAGCAGCCATCCTAGCGGGTGGGGCACAGATACGCAGTATTTT.

Comment on this clonotype: At one boundary the junction diverges from the germline segment, which might be a read error. This chain uses TRBV3-1 with TRBJ2-3; D possibly corresponds to TRBD1 (5 bases). The CDR3 totals 15 residues. The germline CDR1 and CDR2 sequences are LGHDT and YNNKEL (reference sequence). The CDR3 spells CASSQEWGRADTRYF. The CDR3 nucleotides are TGTGCCAGCAGCCAAGAATGGGGCCGAGCAGATACGCGGTATTTT.

This clonotype was seen more than once but under ten times. The chain couples TRBV5-1 to TRBJ2-5; tentatively, D is TRBD2 (6 bases). Between the trimmed V and J ends, which lost 0 bases and 5 bases, there was a span of 14 bases. This CDR3 contains 15 residues. CDR1 is SGHRS, CDR2 YFSETQ, per germline. As DNA, the CDR3 is TGCGCCAGCAGCTTGGGTAGCGGTGGGTTGGAGACCCAGTACTTC. It codes for CASSLGSGGLETQYF.

The chain is built from TRBV19 and TRBJ2-3; D unresolved. From germline, CDR1 is LNHDA and CDR2 SQIVND (reference sequence). CDR3 length: 12 amino acids. Trimming stripped 3 bases from V and 10 bases from J, with 11 bases between. The CDR3 loop is CASSIPRGAQYF. CDR3 DNA sequence: TGTGCCAGTAGTATCCCGCGTGGCGCGCAGTATTTT.

In this sample, this clonotype turned up a few times. The rearrangement links TRBV6-5 to TRBJ2-4; TRBD1 matches at 8 bases. The end of the DNA aligns better with TRBJ2-5, so the J call may be wrong. The CDR3 extends over 16 amino acids. The V gene's germline CDR1 is MNHEY and CDR2 SVGAGI. CDR3 amino acids: CASSTLMPGGSETQYF. The CDR3 region has the DNA TGTGCCAGCAGTACCCTAATGCCAGGGGGCAGCGAGACCCAGTACTTC.

This chain uses TRBV12-3 or TRBV12-4 with TRBJ1-2; D remains unclear. There are 11 residues in the CDR3. V dropped 7 bases and J dropped 7 bases, with 10 bases sitting between them. The DNA for the CDR3 is TGTGCCAGCACCCTTGGGAGTGGCTACACCTTC. Protein: CASTLGSGYTF.